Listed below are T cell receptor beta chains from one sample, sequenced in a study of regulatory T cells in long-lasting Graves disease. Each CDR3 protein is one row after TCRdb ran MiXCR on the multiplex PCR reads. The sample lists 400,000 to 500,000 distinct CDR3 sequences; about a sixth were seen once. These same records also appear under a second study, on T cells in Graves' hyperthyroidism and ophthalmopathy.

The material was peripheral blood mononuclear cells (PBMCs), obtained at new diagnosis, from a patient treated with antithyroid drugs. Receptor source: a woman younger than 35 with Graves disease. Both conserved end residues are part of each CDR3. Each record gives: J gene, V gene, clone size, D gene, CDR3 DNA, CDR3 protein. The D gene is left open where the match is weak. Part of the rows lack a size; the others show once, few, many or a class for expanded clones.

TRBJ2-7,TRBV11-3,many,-,TGTGCCAGCAGCTTAGATTCGCCAGGGGCGGACAACGAGCAGTACTTC,CASSLDSPGADNEQYF
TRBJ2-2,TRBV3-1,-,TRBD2,TGTGCCAGCAGCCCGAGACTAGCGGAGACCGGGGAGCTGTTTTTT,CASSPRLAETGELFF
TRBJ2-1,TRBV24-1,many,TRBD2,TGTGCCACCAGTGATCCAAGGACTAGCGGAGGACACAATGAGCAGTTCTTC,CATSDPRTSGGHNEQFF
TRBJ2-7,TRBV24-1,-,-,TGTGCCACCAGTGACCGGGCTAATCCCTCGGGATCATACGAGCAGTACTTC,CATSDRANPSGSYEQYF
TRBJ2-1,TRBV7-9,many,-,TGTGCCAGCAGCTTAACCATGGGTGAGCAGTTCTTC,CASSLTMGEQFF
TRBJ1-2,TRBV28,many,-,TGTGCCAGCAGTTTGGGTTACAGTTCTTACACCTTC,CASSLGYSSYTF
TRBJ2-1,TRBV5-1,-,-,TGCGCCAGCAGCTTAGGGGAGTGGGGCAATGAGCAGTTCTTC,CASSLGEWGNEQFF
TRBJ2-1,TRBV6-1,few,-,TGTGCCAGCAGAAAAGACAGCGGGTCCTACAATGAGCAGTTCTTC,CASRKDSGSYNEQFF
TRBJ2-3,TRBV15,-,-,TGTGCCACCAGCAGATCGAAGACAGATACGCAGTATTTT,CATSRSKTDTQYF
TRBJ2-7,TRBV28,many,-,TGTGCCAGCAGTTTTGACTACTCCTACGAGCAGTACTTC,CASSFDYSYEQYF
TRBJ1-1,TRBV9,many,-,TGTGCCAGCAGCCCAGGCGGGATGGGCACTGAAGCTTTCTTT,CASSPGGMGTEAFF
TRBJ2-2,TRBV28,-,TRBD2,TGTGCCAGCAGTTCAGACCTAGCGGCCGGGGAGCTGTTTTTT,CASSSDLAAGELFF
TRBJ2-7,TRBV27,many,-,TGTGCCAGCAGCTGGAGGGCCGGGCTCTTCGAGCAGTACTTC,CASSWRAGLFEQYF
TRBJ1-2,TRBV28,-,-,TGTGCCAGCAGCCGCTTAGCCAGCTATGGCTACACCTTC,CASSRLASYGYTF
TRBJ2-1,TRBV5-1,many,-,TGCGCCAGCAGCTCGACAGGTATATGGGAGCAGTTCTTC,CASSSTGIWEQFF
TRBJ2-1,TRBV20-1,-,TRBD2,TGCAGTGCTAGAGAGCCGGGACTAGCGGGAGTATCGTTGGGCAATGAGCAGTTCTTC,CSAREPGLAGVSLGNEQFF
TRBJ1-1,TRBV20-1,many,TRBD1,TGCAGTGTTAGTTGGTTTGAGACAGGGCTGACTGAAGCTTTCTTT,CSVSWFETGLTEAFF
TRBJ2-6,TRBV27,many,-,TGTGCCAGCAGTTTTCTTACAGGATCTGGGGCCAACGTCCTGACTTTC,CASSFLTGSGANVLTF
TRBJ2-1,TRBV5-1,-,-,TGCGCCAGCAGCTTGATATCCTCCCATGGGAATGAGCAGTTCTTC,CASSLISSHGNEQFF
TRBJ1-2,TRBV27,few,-,TGTGCCAGCAGTTTATCGGCAGGAGATAACTATGGCTACACCTTC,CASSLSAGDNYGYTF
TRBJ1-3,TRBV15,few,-,TGTGCCACCAGCAGAATTCCCGTCGGCCCAGCGTTGGAGGATTTGGCTGGAAACACCATATATTTT,CATSRIPVGPALEDLAGNTIYF
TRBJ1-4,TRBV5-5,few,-,TGTGCCAGCAACGACGGCGGGTTCGGGACTAATGAAAAACTGTTTTTT,CASNDGGFGTNEKLFF
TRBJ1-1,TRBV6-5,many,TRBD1,TGTGCCAGCAGTTACTCGGACAGGAGCACTGAAGCTTTCTTT,CASSYSDRSTEAFF
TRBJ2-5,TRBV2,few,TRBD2,TGTGCCAGCAGGATTATAGCGGGAGGTTCGGAGACCCAGTACTTC,CASRIIAGGSETQYF